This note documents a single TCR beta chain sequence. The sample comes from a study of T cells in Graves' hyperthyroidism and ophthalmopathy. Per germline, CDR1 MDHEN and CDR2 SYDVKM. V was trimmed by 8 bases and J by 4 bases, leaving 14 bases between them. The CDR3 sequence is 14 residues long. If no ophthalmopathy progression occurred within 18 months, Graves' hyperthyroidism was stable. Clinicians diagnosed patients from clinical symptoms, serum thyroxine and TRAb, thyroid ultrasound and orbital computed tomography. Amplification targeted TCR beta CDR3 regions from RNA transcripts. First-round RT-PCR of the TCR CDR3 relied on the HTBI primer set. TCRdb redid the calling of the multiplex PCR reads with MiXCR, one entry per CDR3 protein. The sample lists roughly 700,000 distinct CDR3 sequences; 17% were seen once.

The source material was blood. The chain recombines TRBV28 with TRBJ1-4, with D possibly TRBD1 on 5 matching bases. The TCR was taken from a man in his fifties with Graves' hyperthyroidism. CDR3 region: CASAGLRSNEKLFF. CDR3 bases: TGTGCCAGCGCAGGGTTACGGAGTAATGAAAAACTGTTTTTT.